These 7 T cell receptor beta chains were sequenced from one sample in a study of Ad26.COV2.S vaccination and SARS-CoV-2 variants. Sequencing was performed with immunoSEQ multiplex PCR; in TCRdb, only in-frame clones are kept and a portion is missing. The sample lists around 300,000 clones; 90% were seen once. Treatment of the sample: roughly 18 received Ad26.COV2.S at low or high dose, single or two shots; several received placebo; per-sample allocation not given. Samples analyzed were those drawn on day 63 after the first vaccine or placebo injection. The input for sequencing was peripheral blood, taken in a trial of Ad26.COV2.S vaccine versus placebo. The receptors were gathered from a person between 18 and 60 years old who received the Ad26.COV2.S COVID-19 vaccine or a placebo.

The chain's CDR3 is CASRGATGNQPQHF. The CDR3 coding sequence is TGTGCCAGCAGAGGGGCGACTGGCAATCAGCCCCAGCATTTT. The chain recombines TRBV6-5 with TRBJ1-5; D possibly corresponds to TRBD1 (5 bases). CDR1 and CDR2 (germline): MNHEY, SVGAGI. V was pared by 6 bases and J by 2 bases, with 11 bases between. This CDR3 is built from 14 residues.

This clone was recorded a few times. This chain links TRBV3-1 (or the pseudogene TRBV3-2) with TRBJ1-3, with D unresolved. CDR3 length: 14 amino acids. CDR1 and CDR2 (germline): LGHDT, YNNKEL (reference sequence). V lost 1 base and J lost 0, with 4 bases in between. The CDR3 protein is CASSQVPSGNTIYF. CDR3 DNA: TGTGCCAGCAGCCAAGTTCCCTCTGGAAACACCATATATTTT.

V is TRBV6-5 and J is TRBJ1-1; D possibly corresponds to TRBD1 (5 bases). The CDR3 is 15 amino acids. Germline-derived CDR1 and CDR2 are MNHEY and SVGAGI. The ends were cut back, 0 bases at V and 4 bases at J, with 12 bases in the middle. CDR3 region: CASSYSTDLRTEAFF. CDR3 DNA sequence: TGTGCCAGCAGTTACTCGACAGACCTACGCACTGAAGCTTTCTTT.

The V and J genes are TRBV9 and TRBJ1-1, with TRBD1 matching over 8 bases. This CDR3 contains 14 residues. Trimming took 1 base from V and 4 from J; bases not matched to a gene: 3. CDR1 SGDLS and CDR2 YYNGEE come from the germline V gene. The CDR3 loop is CASSVTGGSTEAFF. The DNA for the CDR3 is TGTGCCAGCAGCGTAACAGGGGGTAGCACTGAAGCTTTCTTT.

This chain connects TRBV3-1 (or the pseudogene TRBV3-2) to TRBJ2-1; D gene unclear. Deletions cut 1 base from V and 7 bases from J, with 23 bases between. This CDR3 is built from 18 residues. Germline V gene lookup returns CDR1 LGHDT and CDR2 YNNKEL (reference sequence). The CDR3 sequence is CASSQGKLYWSDRNEQFF. The CDR3 region has the DNA TGTGCCAGCAGCCAAGGGAAATTGTATTGGTCCGACCGGAATGAGCAGTTCTTC.

This clone was recorded only once. The J gene is TRBJ2-3, the V gene TRBV5-4, with 8 bases lining up with TRBD2. Germline V gene lookup returns CDR1 SGHNT and CDR2 YYREEE (reference sequence). V trimming: 1 base; J trimming: 3 bases; junction bases outside the gene matches: 10. This CDR3 is 17 amino acids long. CDR3 loop: CASSLFFGGGRTDTQYF. In DNA form, the CDR3 reads TGTGCCAGCAGCTTGTTTTTCGGGGGGGGTAGGACAGATACGCAGTATTTT. Full variable domain (rest looked up from reference TRBV5-4 and TRBJ2-3): ETGVTQSPTHLIKTRGQQVTLRCSSQSGHNTVSWYQQALGQGPQFIFQYYREEENGRGNFPPRFSGLQFPNYSSELNVNALELDDSALYLCASSLFFGGGRTDTQYFGPGTRLTVL.

The J gene is TRBJ2-2, the V gene TRBV28; D is perhaps TRBD1 or TRBD2 (6 bases each). This CDR3 is built from 17 residues. Trimming took 3 bases from V and 5 from J, leaving 19 bases between them. The V gene's germline CDR1 is MDHEN and CDR2 SYDVKM. The CDR3 loop is CASSLGAGLGGTGELFF. The CDR3 bases are TGTGCCAGCAGTTTGGGCGCGGGATTAGGGGGAACCGGGGAGCTGTTTTTT.